Each of the 16 T cell receptor beta chains below was sequenced from the same sample in a study of blood T cell repertoires in COVID-19. TCRdb's table, derived via immunoSEQ multiplex PCR, lists solely in-frame clones and lacks some. The sample shows around 99,000 clones, roughly 90% of them seen only once. Sequencing was performed on peripheral blood. Source of these receptors: a man between 40 and 49 years old with active or convalescent COVID-19.

The chain couples TRBV27 to TRBJ2-4, with no clear D. The CDR3 sequence is 12 residues long. CDR1 MNHEY and CDR2 SMNVEV come from the germline V gene (reference sequence). Between the trimmed V and J ends, which lost 4 bases and 3 bases, there was a span of 4 bases. In DNA, the CDR3 is TGTGCCAGCAGTTCGGGCAAAAACATTCAGTACTTC. Amino acids: CASSSGKNIQYF.

The chain couples TRBV28 to TRBJ2-3; no clear D. The V and J ends lost 3 bases and 7 bases respectively, with 8 bases between them. CDR1 is MDHEN and CDR2 is SYDVKM in the germline V gene. This CDR3 is 12 amino acids long. CDR3 amino acids: CASSFGRYTQYF. The CDR3 region has the DNA TGTGCCAGCAGTTTTGGGCGCTATACGCAGTATTTT.

J is TRBJ2-4 and V is TRBV19; D is unclear. The CDR3 consists of 16 residues. Germline CDR1 is LNHDA and CDR2 is SQIVND (reference sequence). Trimming shortened V by 0 bases and J by 0 bases, and 9 bases separated the two germline ends. The CDR3 protein is CASSIDPILAKNIQYF. The CDR3 nucleotides read TGTGCCAGTAGTATAGACCCAATACTAGCCAAAAACATTCAGTACTTC.

This clone was seen a single time. The chain joins TRBV4-3 to TRBJ1-1; D gene unclear. The V gene's germline CDR1 is LGHNA and CDR2 YSLEER. The CDR3 contains 13 residues. V lost 4 bases and J lost 0, with 6 bases in between. This CDR3 reads CASSRRLNTEAFF. DNA of the CDR3: TGCGCCAGCAGCCGTCGGTTGAACACTGAAGCTTTCTTT.

This chain joins TRBV18 and TRBJ1-3; TRBD1 is a possible D gene (6 bases). CDR3 length: 17 residues. The V gene's germline CDR1 is KGHSH and CDR2 LQKENI. V was clipped by 1 base and J by 0 bases, with 13 bases between them. As DNA, the CDR3 is TGTGCCAGCTCACCACGTTACAGGGCCGACTCTGGAAACACCATATATTTT. This encodes CASSPRYRADSGNTIYF.

V usage is TRBV7-3 and J usage is TRBJ2-2, with D perhaps matching TRBD1 (6 bases). CDR1 and CDR2 from the germline V gene are SGHTA and FQGTGA. The CDR3 loop spans 14 amino acids. Trimming removed 5 bases from V and 3 bases from J, with 10 bases in between. The CDR3 here is CASSPGAYTGELFF. In DNA form, the CDR3 reads TGTGCCAGCAGCCCAGGGGCGTACACCGGGGAGCTGTTTTTT.

The J gene is TRBJ1-6, the V gene TRBV6-5, with D tentatively TRBD1 (5 bases). The germline V gene encodes CDR1 MNHEY and CDR2 SVGAGI. CDR3 size: 15 residues. The V end lost 5 bases, the J end lost 9 bases, and 17 bases lay between the germline ends. The CDR3 nucleotides read TGTGCCAGCAGTCGGGTTAGGGGACTGGGTTCACCCCTCCACTTT. It codes for CASSRVRGLGSPLHF.

The rearrangement links TRBV6-5 to TRBJ2-1, with 9 bases fitting TRBD2. Germline CDR1 is MNHEY and CDR2 is SVGAGI. V lost 6 bases, J lost 3 bases, and 6 bases stayed unmatched. This CDR3 contains 15 residues. In DNA, the CDR3 is TGTGCCAGCAGGTCTCCTAGCGGGATCTACAATGAGCAGTTCTTC. It specifies CASRSPSGIYNEQFF.

The J gene is TRBJ2-1, the V gene TRBV5-6, with D possibly being TRBD2 (6 bases). The CDR3 is 15 amino acids. Trimming removed 1 base from V and 5 bases from J, with 13 bases in between. The germline V gene encodes CDR1 SGHDT and CDR2 YYEEEE. CDR3 sequence (DNA): TGTGCCAGCAGCTTGCTACGCGGCGGGAACAATGAGCAGTTCTTC. It specifies CASSLLRGGNNEQFF.

The chain combines TRBV5-1 with TRBJ2-7; TRBD1 aligns across 8 bases. V lost 3 bases, J lost 5 bases, and 13 bases stayed unmatched. In germline, CDR1 is SGHRS, CDR2 YFSETQ. The CDR3 loop spans 16 amino acids. The CDR3, as DNA: TGCGCCAGCAGCTCACAGGGCCGGACAGGGTTAAACGAGCAGTACTTC. It encodes CASSSQGRTGLNEQYF.

The chain combines TRBV30 with TRBJ1-1, with D perhaps TRBD1 (5 bases). This CDR3 contains 11 residues. The germline V gene has CDR1 GTSNPN and CDR2 SVGIG (reference sequence). The CDR3 loop reads CLGQTNTEAFF. In DNA form, the CDR3 reads TGTTTGGGGCAAACGAACACTGAAGCTTTCTTT.

The chain has TRBV29-1 and TRBJ1-2; TRBD1 might be the D (5 bases). The germline CDR1 and CDR2 sequences are SQVTM and ANQGSEA. CDR3 length: 14 residues. Trimming took 2 bases from V and 5 from J, leaving 15 bases between them. CDR3 amino acids: CSVETEGRAYGYTF. The CDR3 DNA sequence: TGCAGCGTTGAAACGGAGGGCAGGGCGTATGGCTACACCTTC.

The chain combines TRBV6-4 with TRBJ2-2, with no clear D. The length of the CDR3 is 14 residues. CDR1 and CDR2 (germline): MRHNA, SNTAGT. Trimming removed 5 bases from V and 3 bases from J, with 10 bases in between. As DNA, the CDR3 is TGTGCCAGCAGTACAGAGACGTACACCGGGGAGCTGTTTTTT. Encoded protein: CASSTETYTGELFF.

The V call is TRBV27, the J call TRBJ2-5; 7 bases map to TRBD2. V lost 6 bases, J lost 2 bases, and 12 bases stayed unmatched. Germline assignment: CDR1 MNHEY and CDR2 SMNVEV (reference sequence). The CDR3 consists of 16 residues. Written as DNA, the CDR3 is TGTGCCAGCAGCTGGAGCCTAGCGGCCCCTCAAGAGACCCAGTACTTC. Its translation: CASSWSLAAPQETQYF.

The V gene is TRBV4-1, the J gene TRBJ2-7; 9 bases fit TRBD1. This CDR3 is 15 amino acids long. CDR1 is MGHRA and CDR2 is YSYEKL in the germline V gene. V lost 1 base to trimming and J lost 2 bases; unmatched junction nucleotides: 3. The CDR3 DNA sequence: TGCGCCAGCAGCCAAGCGGGACAGGGCACCTACGAGCAGTACTTC. Translation gives CASSQAGQGTYEQYF.

The chain has TRBV14 and TRBJ2-1, with TRBD2 matching over 8 bases. Germline V lookup: CDR1 SGHDN, CDR2 FVKESK. V lost 2 bases and J lost 9; bases outside the gene matches: 15. The CDR3 length is 17 residues. CDR3 nucleotides: TGTGCCAGCAGCCAACACGCCGGGACTAGTAATGTGGGTGAGCAGTTCTTC. This encodes CASSQHAGTSNVGEQFF.